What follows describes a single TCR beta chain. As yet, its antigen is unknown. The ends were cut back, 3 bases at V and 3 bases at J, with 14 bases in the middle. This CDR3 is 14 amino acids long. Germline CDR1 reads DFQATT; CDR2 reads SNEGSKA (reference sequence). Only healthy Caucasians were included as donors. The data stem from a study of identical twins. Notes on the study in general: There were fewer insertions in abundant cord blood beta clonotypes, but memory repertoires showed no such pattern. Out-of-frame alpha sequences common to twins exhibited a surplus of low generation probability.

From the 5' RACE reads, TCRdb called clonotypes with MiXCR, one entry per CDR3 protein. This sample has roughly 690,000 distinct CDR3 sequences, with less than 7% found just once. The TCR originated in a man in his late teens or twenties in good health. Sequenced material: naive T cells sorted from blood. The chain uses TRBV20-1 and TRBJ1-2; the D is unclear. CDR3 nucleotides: TGCAGTGCTAGCCATTCTAGGGCATACTATGGCTACACCTTC. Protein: CSASHSRAYYGYTF.